This is a list of T cell receptor beta chains from one sample in a study of blood T cell repertoires in COVID-19. Profiled with immunoSEQ multiplex PCR; TCRdb holds only in-frame clones, not every one. Of approximately 270,000 clones detected, approximately 90% appear once; the ten largest clones hold 1.2%. The material sequenced was PBMCs or T cells enriched from blood (not recorded which). The receptor source for this set is a human donor in a cohort exposed to, infected with or recovered from COVID-19 (not recorded which). The donor label of this sample is uncertain. Each CDR3 is given with its conserved first and last residue. A D gene is named only where the DNA matches it firmly. Not every row has a clone size; where given, it reads once, few, many or a size class.

abundance: .
j_gene: TRBJ1-6
v_gene: TRBV3-1/TRBV3-2
len: 16
d_gene: .
CDR3aa: CASSHSGLIYNSPLHF
CDR3nt: TGTGCCAGCAGCCACTCAGGACTGATTTATAATTCACCCCTCCACTTT

abundance: .
j_gene: TRBJ2-1
v_gene: TRBV7-2
len: 15
d_gene: TRBD2
CDR3aa: CASSLAGGNYNEQFF
CDR3nt: TGTGCCAGCAGCTTAGCGGGGGGGAACTACAATGAGCAGTTCTTC

abundance: .
j_gene: TRBJ2-7
v_gene: TRBV9
len: 14
d_gene: .
CDR3aa: CASSVSPSAGEQYF
CDR3nt: TGTGCCAGCAGCGTATCTCCAAGCGCGGGGGAGCAGTACTTC

abundance: .
j_gene: TRBJ1-1
v_gene: TRBV28
len: 12
d_gene: .
CDR3aa: CASTAGRSEAFF
CDR3nt: TGTGCCAGCACCGCGGGACGGAGTGAAGCTTTCTTT

abundance: once
j_gene: TRBJ1-3
v_gene: TRBV19
len: 14
d_gene: .
CDR3aa: CASSIQLSGNTIYF
CDR3nt: TGTGCCAGTAGTATTCAGTTATCTGGAAACACCATATATTTT

abundance: .
j_gene: TRBJ2-2
v_gene: TRBV11-3
len: 13
d_gene: .
CDR3aa: CASSAQNTGELFF
CDR3nt: TGTGCCAGCAGCGCACAAAACACCGGGGAGCTGTTTTTT

abundance: .
j_gene: TRBJ1-4
v_gene: TRBV19
len: 14
d_gene: TRBD1
CDR3aa: CASGGQGSYEKLFF
CDR3nt: TGTGCCAGCGGGGGACAGGGTTCGTATGAAAAACTGTTTTTT

abundance: once
j_gene: TRBJ2-7
v_gene: TRBV5-8
len: 15
d_gene: .
CDR3aa: CASSFSSGVVYEQYF
CDR3nt: TGTGCCAGCAGCTTTTCTTCAGGGGTAGTTTACGAGCAGTACTTC

abundance: .
j_gene: TRBJ2-2
v_gene: TRBV5-1
len: 16
d_gene: .
CDR3aa: CASSWTTARGTGELFF
CDR3nt: TGCGCCAGCAGCTGGACTACGGCGCGTGGCACCGGGGAGCTGTTTTTT

abundance: .
j_gene: TRBJ1-1
v_gene: TRBV2
len: 13
d_gene: .
CDR3aa: CASRVTVMGEAFF
CDR3nt: TGTGCCAGCAGGGTGACAGTTATGGGTGAAGCTTTCTTT

abundance: .
j_gene: TRBJ1-1
v_gene: TRBV6-5
len: 14
d_gene: .
CDR3aa: CASSYMAGGTEAFF
CDR3nt: TGTGCCAGCAGTTACATGGCGGGGGGGACTGAAGCTTTCTTT

abundance: .
j_gene: TRBJ2-7
v_gene: TRBV6-5
len: 13
d_gene: .
CDR3aa: CASSPGSSYEQYF
CDR3nt: TGTGCCAGCAGTCCGGGGAGCAGCTACGAGCAGTACTTC

abundance: .
j_gene: TRBJ2-4
v_gene: TRBV9
len: 17
d_gene: TRBD2
CDR3aa: CASSASGAYDRENIQYF
CDR3nt: TGTGCCAGCAGCGCCAGCGGGGCATACGATAGGGAAAACATTCAGTACTTC

abundance: .
j_gene: TRBJ2-7
v_gene: TRBV18
len: 13
d_gene: TRBD1
CDR3aa: CASSPFPGGEQYF
CDR3nt: TGTGCCAGCTCCCCCTTCCCAGGGGGAGAGCAGTACTTC

abundance: .
j_gene: TRBJ2-2
v_gene: TRBV13
len: 13
d_gene: .
CDR3aa: CASSLPDTGELFF
CDR3nt: TGTGCCAGCAGCTTGCCAGACACCGGGGAGCTGTTTTTT

abundance: once
j_gene: TRBJ2-1
v_gene: TRBV6-5
len: 12
d_gene: .
CDR3aa: CASSPEGDEQFF
CDR3nt: TGTGCCAGCAGTCCCGAGGGGGATGAGCAGTTCTTC

abundance: .
j_gene: TRBJ2-7
v_gene: TRBV4-3
len: 15
d_gene: TRBD1
CDR3aa: CASSQGTGYSYEQYF
CDR3nt: TGCGCCAGCAGCCAGGGGACAGGTTACTCCTACGAGCAGTACTTC

abundance: .
j_gene: TRBJ1-6
v_gene: TRBV7-2
len: 17
d_gene: TRBD1
CDR3aa: CASSLQQGGRGGSPLHF
CDR3nt: TGTGCCAGCAGCCTCCAGCAGGGGGGAAGGGGAGGATCACCCCTCCACTTT

abundance: .
j_gene: TRBJ2-5
v_gene: TRBV9
len: 15
d_gene: .
CDR3aa: CASSVLGMREETQYF
CDR3nt: TGTGCCAGCAGCGTACTGGGGATGAGGGAAGAGACCCAGTACTTC

abundance: .
j_gene: TRBJ2-1
v_gene: TRBV6-2/TRBV6-3
len: 19
d_gene: .
CDR3aa: CASSYSITARGTRWDEQFF
CDR3nt: TGTGCCAGCAGTTACTCGATAACGGCGCGGGGAACCCGGTGGGATGAGCAGTTCTTC

abundance: .
j_gene: TRBJ1-2
v_gene: TRBV30
len: 11
d_gene: .
CDR3aa: CAWSVGASYTF
CDR3nt: TGTGCCTGGAGTGTAGGGGCCTCCTACACCTTC

abundance: .
j_gene: TRBJ1-1
v_gene: TRBV18
len: 12
d_gene: .
CDR3aa: CASSRGETEAFF
CDR3nt: TGTGCCAGCTCCCGCGGGGAGACTGAAGCTTTCTTT

abundance: .
j_gene: TRBJ2-7
v_gene: TRBV6-2/TRBV6-3
len: 14
d_gene: .
CDR3aa: CASSYFRSQREQYF
CDR3nt: TGTGCCAGCAGTTACTTCCGATCTCAGCGGGAGCAGTACTTC

abundance: .
j_gene: TRBJ1-2
v_gene: TRBV10-3
len: 14
d_gene: TRBD1
CDR3aa: CAISVETGASGYTF
CDR3nt: TGTGCCATCAGTGTCGAGACAGGGGCGAGTGGCTACACCTTC

abundance: .
j_gene: TRBJ2-3
v_gene: TRBV4-2
len: 18
d_gene: TRBD2
CDR3aa: CASSQDQLAATSTDTQYF
CDR3nt: TGTGCCAGCAGCCAAGATCAACTAGCGGCCACTAGCACAGATACGCAGTATTTT

abundance: .
j_gene: TRBJ2-7
v_gene: TRBV29-1
len: 12
d_gene: .
CDR3aa: CSVSLSSYEQYF
CDR3nt: TGCAGCGTAAGCCTTTCCTCCTACGAGCAGTACTTC

abundance: .
j_gene: TRBJ1-2
v_gene: TRBV5-4
len: 15
d_gene: .
CDR3aa: CASSLSPDSNYGYTF
CDR3nt: TGTGCCAGCAGCTTGAGTCCGGACAGTAACTATGGCTACACCTTC

abundance: .
j_gene: TRBJ1-5
v_gene: TRBV19
len: 16
d_gene: TRBD1
CDR3aa: CASSTSRDRVVQPQHF
CDR3nt: TGTGCCAGTAGCACTTCCAGAGACAGGGTAGTACAGCCCCAGCATTTT

abundance: .
j_gene: TRBJ2-1
v_gene: TRBV5-1
len: 16
d_gene: .
CDR3aa: CASSWGQGRVEDEQFF
CDR3nt: TGCGCCAGCAGCTGGGGGCAGGGGAGGGTTGAGGATGAGCAGTTCTTC

abundance: .
j_gene: TRBJ2-1
v_gene: TRBV18
len: 17
d_gene: .
CDR3aa: CASSPLSALSSYNEQFF
CDR3nt: TGTGCCAGCTCACCACTCTCTGCCTTGAGCTCCTACAATGAGCAGTTCTTC

abundance: .
j_gene: TRBJ2-5
v_gene: TRBV5-1
len: 19
d_gene: TRBD1
CDR3aa: CASSLGGTWTGSALETQYF
CDR3nt: TGCGCCAGCAGCTTAGGGGGAACTTGGACAGGGAGCGCTCTAGAGACCCAGTACTTC

abundance: once
j_gene: TRBJ2-2
v_gene: TRBV9
len: 16
d_gene: .
CDR3aa: CASSPYKSTDTGELFF
CDR3nt: TGTGCCAGCAGCCCCTACAAATCGACTGACACCGGGGAGCTGTTTTTT

abundance: .
j_gene: TRBJ2-1
v_gene: TRBV29-1
len: 13
d_gene: .
CDR3aa: CSVAGDSYNEQFF
CDR3nt: TGCAGCGTTGCAGGGGACTCCTACAATGAGCAGTTCTTC

abundance: .
j_gene: TRBJ1-5
v_gene: TRBV7-2
len: 14
d_gene: .
CDR3aa: CASSLDRGNQPQHF
CDR3nt: TGTGCCAGCAGCTTAGACAGGGGCAATCAGCCCCAGCATTTT

abundance: once
j_gene: TRBJ1-3
v_gene: TRBV3-1/TRBV3-2
len: 16
d_gene: .
CDR3aa: CASSQATGMVRNTIYF
CDR3nt: TGTGCCAGCAGCCAAGCTACGGGAATGGTGAGGAACACCATATATTTT

abundance: once
j_gene: TRBJ2-1
v_gene: TRBV2
len: 13
d_gene: TRBD1
CDR3aa: CASREDRSNEQFF
CDR3nt: TGTGCCAGCAGGGAGGACAGGAGCAATGAGCAGTTCTTC

abundance: .
j_gene: TRBJ2-2
v_gene: TRBV5-5
len: 15
d_gene: .
CDR3aa: CASSPEPANTGELFF
CDR3nt: TGTGCCAGCAGCCCGGAGCCTGCAAACACCGGGGAGCTGTTTTTT

abundance: .
j_gene: TRBJ2-5
v_gene: TRBV11-2
len: 14
d_gene: .
CDR3aa: CASSWDNLLETQYF
CDR3nt: TGTGCCAGCAGCTGGGACAATTTATTGGAGACCCAGTACTTC

abundance: .
j_gene: TRBJ1-1
v_gene: TRBV12-3/TRBV12-4
len: 13
d_gene: .
CDR3aa: CASSFNGETEAFF
CDR3nt: TGTGCCAGCAGTTTTAACGGGGAGACTGAAGCTTTCTTT

abundance: .
j_gene: TRBJ2-2
v_gene: TRBV7-2
len: 15
d_gene: TRBD2
CDR3aa: CASSLEAGGERELFF
CDR3nt: TGTGCCAGCAGCTTAGAGGCGGGGGGGGAACGGGAGCTGTTTTTT

abundance: .
j_gene: TRBJ1-5
v_gene: TRBV4-1
len: 16
d_gene: .
CDR3aa: CASSLQGSWGNQPQHF
CDR3nt: TGCGCCAGCAGCCTACAGGGTTCGTGGGGCAATCAGCCCCAGCATTTT

abundance: .
j_gene: TRBJ2-3
v_gene: TRBV7-2
len: 15
d_gene: .
CDR3aa: CASSLKRGASDTQYF
CDR3nt: TGTGCCAGCAGCTTAAAACGGGGGGCCTCAGATACGCAGTATTTT

abundance: .
j_gene: TRBJ1-1
v_gene: TRBV30
len: 11
d_gene: .
CDR3aa: CATERGTEAFF
CDR3nt: TGTGCCACCGAGCGGGGAACTGAAGCTTTCTTT

abundance: once
j_gene: TRBJ1-2
v_gene: TRBV5-4
len: 14
d_gene: .
CDR3aa: CASSLVATNYGYTF
CDR3nt: TGTGCCAGCAGCTTGGTGGCAACTAACTATGGCTACACCTTC

abundance: .
j_gene: TRBJ2-7
v_gene: TRBV4-1
len: 14
d_gene: .
CDR3aa: CASSQVVSRQVQYF
CDR3nt: TGCGCCAGCAGCCAAGTTGTCTCACGGCAGGTGCAGTACTTC

abundance: .
j_gene: TRBJ1-3
v_gene: TRBV27
len: 14
d_gene: .
CDR3aa: CASSSPSPRNTIYF
CDR3nt: TGTGCCAGCAGCTCTCCTAGCCCCAGAAACACCATATATTTT

abundance: .
j_gene: TRBJ1-3
v_gene: TRBV4-1
len: 16
d_gene: .
CDR3aa: CASSQHSTAAGNTIYF
CDR3nt: TGCGCCAGCAGCCAACACTCGACAGCCGCAGGAAACACCATATATTTT

abundance: .
j_gene: TRBJ2-1
v_gene: TRBV27
len: 17
d_gene: .
CDR3aa: CASSPRGEARWGDEQFF
CDR3nt: TGTGCCAGCAGTCCCCGAGGTGAAGCTAGATGGGGCGATGAGCAGTTCTTC

abundance: .
j_gene: TRBJ1-2
v_gene: TRBV9
len: 14
d_gene: TRBD1
CDR3aa: CASSAGTGNYGYTF
CDR3nt: TGTGCCAGCAGCGCCGGGACAGGGAACTATGGCTACACCTTC

abundance: .
j_gene: TRBJ1-5
v_gene: TRBV19
len: 15
d_gene: .
CDR3aa: CASSIGAGRRQPQHF
CDR3nt: TGTGCCAGTAGTATAGGCGCAGGCCGGAGGCAGCCCCAGCATTTT

abundance: .
j_gene: TRBJ2-7
v_gene: TRBV7-2
len: 14
d_gene: .
CDR3aa: CASSLSHGQYEQYF
CDR3nt: TGTGCCAGCAGCTTATCCCATGGTCAGTACGAGCAGTACTTC

abundance: .
j_gene: TRBJ2-1
v_gene: TRBV29-1
len: 12
d_gene: TRBD1
CDR3aa: CSATQGVNEQFF
CDR3nt: TGCAGCGCGACCCAGGGGGTAAATGAGCAGTTCTTC

abundance: .
j_gene: TRBJ2-7
v_gene: TRBV5-1
len: 14
d_gene: .
CDR3aa: CASSLVRGTYEQYF
CDR3nt: TGCGCCAGCAGCTTGGTCAGGGGAACCTACGAGCAGTACTTC

abundance: .
j_gene: TRBJ2-3
v_gene: TRBV5-1
len: 15
d_gene: .
CDR3aa: CASSLDGGPTDTQYF
CDR3nt: TGCGCCAGCAGCTTGGATGGGGGCCCCACAGATACGCAGTATTTT